The clone carrying this T cell receptor beta chain was seen a few times. The target antigen is unknown. The sample is drawn from a study of T cell repertoires in cytomegalovirus infection. The overall study: Public TCR beta signatures indicated both CMV infection and matching HLA type. Study-wide findings and caveats: Of the TCR beta families, the public ones yielded a cumulative frequency that identified carriers of CMV plus the relevant HLA. Across the ex vivo response, the dominant clonotypes were HLA-C-restricted CMV-specific TCR beta clonotypes.

The CDR3 covers 15 residues. Per germline, CDR1 GTSNPN and CDR2 SVGIG (reference sequence). V was clipped by 0 bases and J by 0 bases, with 11 bases between them. From the reads, TCRdb called clonotypes with MiXCR, one entry per CDR3 protein. Among 200,000 to 300,000 distinct CDR3 sequences, around 8.7% were seen once, and the ten largest hold about 15%. The TCR originated in a human donor in good health (CMV status not recorded). Some clones in this sample may be carry-over from other donors' samples. Sequencing was done on a sample of PBMCs. J is TRBJ1-1 and V is TRBV30; the D gene is possibly TRBD1 (6 bases). The CDR3 nucleotides are TGTGCCTGGAGTGTCAAGGGGGGGATGAACACTGAAGCTTTCTTT. Amino acids: CAWSVKGGMNTEAFF.